This T cell receptor beta chain was found in a study of blood T cell repertoires in COVID-19. Study at large: The study drew acute and convalescent COVID-19 samples from the United States, Italy and Spain. Nucleic acid was either cDNA or gDNA, and it came from T cells, B-cell-depleted T cells, or PBMCs.

Per the study methods: Amplification with reference gene primers provided the estimates of nucleated cell counts. The data were produced by immunoSEQ multiplex PCR, yet TCRdb's version contains in-frame clones alone and is incomplete. The DNA was the basis for D and trimming; V, J and clone size are from that table. The sample has under 300,000 clones, around 90% seen once. V was clipped by 1 base and J by 0 bases, with 6 bases between them. Germline loops: CDR1 MDHEN, CDR2 SYDVKM. The length of the CDR3 is 14 residues. This clone showed up just once. Participants spanned ages roughly 18 to 90 years and resided in around 25 US areas.

This sequence was found in a woman aged 25 to 39 with acute COVID-19. Sequenced sample: PBMCs or T cells enriched from blood (not recorded which). The V call is TRBV28, the J call TRBJ1-1, with D uncertain. The CDR3 DNA follows: TGTGCCAGCAGTTTATCCGGGGTGAACACTGAAGCTTTCTTT. Protein product: CASSLSGVNTEAFF. Complete variable domain (other parts from reference TRBV28 and TRBJ1-1): DVKVTQSSRYLVKRTGEKVFLECVQDMDHENMFWYRQDPGLGLRLIYFSYDVKMKEKGDIPEGYSVSREKKERFSLILESASTNQTSMYLCASSLSGVNTEAFFGQGTRLTVV.